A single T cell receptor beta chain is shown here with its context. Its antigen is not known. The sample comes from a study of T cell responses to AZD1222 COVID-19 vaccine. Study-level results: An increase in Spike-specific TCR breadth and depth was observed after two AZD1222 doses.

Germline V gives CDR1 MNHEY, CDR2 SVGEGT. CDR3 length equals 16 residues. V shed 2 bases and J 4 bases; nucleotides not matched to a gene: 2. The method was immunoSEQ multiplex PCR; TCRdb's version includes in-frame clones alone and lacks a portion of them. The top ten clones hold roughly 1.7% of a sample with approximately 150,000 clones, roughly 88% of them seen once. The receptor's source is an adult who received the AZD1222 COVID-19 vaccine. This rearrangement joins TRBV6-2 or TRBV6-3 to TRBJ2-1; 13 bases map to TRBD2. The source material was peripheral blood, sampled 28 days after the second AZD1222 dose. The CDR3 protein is CASSYGLAGEYNEQFF. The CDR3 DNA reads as TGTGCCAGCAGTTACGGACTAGCGGGGGAATACAATGAGCAGTTCTTC.